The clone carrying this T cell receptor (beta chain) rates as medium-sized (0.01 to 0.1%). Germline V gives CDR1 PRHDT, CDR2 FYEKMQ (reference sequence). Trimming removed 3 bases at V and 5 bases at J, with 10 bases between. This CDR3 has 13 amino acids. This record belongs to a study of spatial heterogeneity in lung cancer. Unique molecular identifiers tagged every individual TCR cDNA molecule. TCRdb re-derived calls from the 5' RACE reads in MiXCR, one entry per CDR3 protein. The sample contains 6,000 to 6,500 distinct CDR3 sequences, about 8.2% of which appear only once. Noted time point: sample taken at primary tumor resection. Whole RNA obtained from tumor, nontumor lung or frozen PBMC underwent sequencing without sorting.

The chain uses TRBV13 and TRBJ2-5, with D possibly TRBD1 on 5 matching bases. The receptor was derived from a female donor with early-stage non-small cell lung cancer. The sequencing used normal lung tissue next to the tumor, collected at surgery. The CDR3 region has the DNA TGTGCCAGCAGCTTGGGGCCGCGGGAGACCCAGTACTTC. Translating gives CASSLGPRETQYF.